The 24 T cell receptor beta chains reported below all come from one sample, sequenced in a study of cytomegalovirus exposure and HLA in healthy donors. PCR amplification relied on 60 Vbeta primers (plus 13 Jbeta primers). Using immunoSEQ multiplex PCR, the repertoire was profiled, and TCRdb retains in-frame clones only, with some absent. The sample has 130,000 or so clones; 77% are singletons. Material: PBMCs. The receptors originated from a young man in good health and CMV-seropositive.

This chain joins TRBV6-1 and TRBJ1-1, with D hard to call. This CDR3 is built from 13 residues. Deletions cut 6 bases from V and 0 bases from J, with 8 bases between. Germline V CDR1 and CDR2: MNHNS, SASEGT. The CDR3 coding sequence is TGTGCCAGCAGAGAATTTATGAACACTGAAGCTTTCTTT. The encoded protein is CASREFMNTEAFF.

Only a few counts were recorded for this clone. V usage is TRBV5-1 and J usage is TRBJ2-7; 8 bases are a match to TRBD1. Germline-derived CDR1 and CDR2 are SGHRS and YFSETQ. Trimming removed 2 bases from V and 3 bases from J; junction bases left unmatched: 10. CDR3 length: 16 amino acids. The CDR3 protein is CASSFGSGTGLYEQYF. The CDR3 DNA reads as TGCGCCAGCAGCTTTGGGTCTGGGACAGGACTCTACGAGCAGTACTTC.

This clone occurred a few times. This rearrangement joins TRBV4-1 to TRBJ1-5, with D perhaps TRBD1 (5 bases). The ends were cut back, 1 base at V and 7 bases at J, with 20 bases in the middle. Looked up from germline, CDR1 is MGHRA and CDR2 is YSYEKL. The length of the CDR3 is 17 residues. CDR3 bases: TGCGCCAGCAGCCAAGCCCTGACGGCGGGGCCGGCCCAGCCCCAGCATTTT. Protein sequence: CASSQALTAGPAQPQHF.

The chain joins TRBV6-4 to TRBJ2-7, with no clear D. Deletions cut 0 bases from V and 9 bases from J, with 12 bases between. The CDR3 spans 13 residues. The germline V gene encodes CDR1 MRHNA and CDR2 SNTAGT. CDR3 in amino acids: CASSDSSDCGQYF. The CDR3 region has the DNA TGTGCCAGCAGTGACTCGAGTGACTGCGGGCAGTACTTC.

The chain is built from TRBV30 and TRBJ2-5; D ambiguous. Germline V gives CDR1 GTSNPN, CDR2 SVGIG (reference sequence). Trimming removed 3 bases from V and 5 bases from J, with 10 bases in between. This CDR3 region has 12 residues. The CDR3 loop reads CAWSNIAETQYF. The DNA for the CDR3 is TGTGCCTGGAGCAATATAGCCGAGACCCAGTACTTC. Full variable domain (rest looked up from reference TRBV30 and TRBJ2-5): SQTIHQWPATLVQPVGSPLSLECTVEGTSNPNLYWYRQAAGRGLQLLFYSVGIGQISSEVPQNLSASRPQDRQFILSSKKLLLSDSGFYLCAWSNIAETQYFGPGTRLLVL.

V and J are TRBV7-6 and TRBJ2-1, with 12 positions matching TRBD2. Germline CDR1 and CDR2: SGHVS and FNYEAQ. J lost 10 bases, V lost 1 base, and 8 bases had no gene match. This CDR3 region has 16 residues. Written as DNA, the CDR3 is TGTGCCAGCAGCTTAGGGGCTAGCGGGGGGGCAGGCGAGCAGTTCTTC. Its translation: CASSLGASGGAGEQFF.

The gene calls are TRBV6-6 and TRBJ2-4, with D possibly being TRBD2 (7 bases). The CDR3 covers 15 residues. The V gene's germline CDR1 is MNHNY and CDR2 SVGAGI (reference sequence). V was cut by 8 bases and J by 0 bases, with 14 bases left in between. The DNA of the CDR3 is TGTGCCAGCGGGGGAGGGGGAATAGCCAAAAACATTCAGTACTTC. Amino acids: CASGGGGIAKNIQYF.

V and J are TRBV27 and TRBJ1-2; 7 bases fit TRBD1. With 2 bases clipped from V and 6 bases from J, the junction kept 3 bases outside the gene matches. Germline-derived CDR1 and CDR2 are MNHEY and SMNVEV (reference sequence). This CDR3 spans 13 amino acids. This CDR3 reads CASSLGGGNGYTF. CDR3 nucleotide sequence: TGTGCCAGCAGTTTAGGAGGGGGCAATGGCTACACCTTC.

The chain is built from TRBV28 and TRBJ1-5; TRBD1 is a possible D gene (6 bases). Trimming took off 6 bases at V and 2 bases at J, with 17 bases between the two ends. Germline V gene sequence: CDR1 MDHEN, CDR2 SYDVKM. This CDR3 has 16 residues. The CDR3 DNA reads as TGTGCCAGCAGGGCCCCAGGGGTTCTGGGCAATCAGCCCCAGCATTTT. Translation gives CASRAPGVLGNQPQHF.

The gene calls are TRBV5-1 and TRBJ1-5; D possibly corresponds to TRBD1 (6 bases). CDR1 is SGHRS, CDR2 YFSETQ, per germline. Trimming shortened V by 0 bases and J by 6 bases, and 13 bases separated the two germline ends. The CDR3 length is 15 residues. The CDR3 loop reads CASSLDGQLGQPQHF. CDR3 coding DNA: TGCGCCAGCAGCTTGGATGGACAGCTCGGTCAGCCCCAGCATTTT.

The J gene is TRBJ2-2, the V gene TRBV5-1, with TRBD2 matching over 10 bases. This CDR3 has 15 residues. Germline assignment: CDR1 SGHRS and CDR2 YFSETQ. Losses at the gene ends were 5 bases for V and 0 bases for J; bases not matched to a gene: 1. CDR3 sequence reads: CASSSGGSNTGELFF. Written as DNA, the CDR3 is TGCGCCAGCAGTAGCGGGGGGTCGAACACCGGGGAGCTGTTTTTT.

The V call is TRBV4-2, the J call TRBJ1-6; D uncertain. Germline V gene lookup returns CDR1 LGHNA and CDR2 YNFKEQ. Trimming removed 4 bases from V and 5 bases from J, with 15 bases in between. The CDR3 contains 16 residues. The CDR3 coding sequence is TGTGCCAGCAGCCCACCACAGTACAGCAATAATTCACCCCTCCACTTT. As protein: CASSPPQYSNNSPLHF.

The chain joins TRBV29-1 to TRBJ2-3; D not resolved. CDR3 length: 14 residues. Germline V CDR1 and CDR2: SQVTM, ANQGSEA. Trimming cost V 7 bases and J 0 bases, with 14 bases left between them. DNA of the CDR3: TGCAGCGCCCACTACGGATCTAGCACAGATACGCAGTATTTT. Its translation: CSAHYGSSTDTQYF.

The chain employs TRBV7-8 and TRBJ2-5, with D hard to call. This CDR3 has 15 residues. V lost 1 base and J 0 bases, leaving 9 bases between the germline ends. Germline V gene sequence: CDR1 SGHVS, CDR2 FQNEAQ. DNA of the CDR3: TGTGCCAGCAGCTTAGTAACGGAGTACCAAGAGACCCAGTACTTC. Protein: CASSLVTEYQETQYF.

The chain recombines TRBV6-1 with TRBJ2-4, with 9 positions matching TRBD2. Germline CDR1 MNHNS, CDR2 SASEGT. V dropped 10 bases and J dropped 5; count of bases not matched to a gene: 9. This CDR3 has 14 residues. Here the CDR3 DNA reads TGTGCCACCAGAAACCGACTAGCGGAAAACATTCAGTACTTC. Protein product: CATRNRLAENIQYF.

The chain is built from TRBV29-1 and TRBJ1-1, with 8 nucleotides matching TRBD1. Germline values: CDR1 SQVTM, CDR2 ANQGSEA. The CDR3 totals 15 residues. V was clipped by 5 bases and J by 5 bases; unmatched bases: 13. The DNA for the CDR3 is TGCAGCGTTCAACAGGGGGTTGGGGGGGGAACTGAAGCTTTCTTT. This translates into CSVQQGVGGGTEAFF.

The chain uses TRBV10-1 and TRBJ1-5; maybe TRBD1 (6 bases). Germline V gives CDR1 WNHNN, CDR2 SYGVQD (reference sequence). Trimming shortened V by 8 bases and J by 3 bases, and 38 bases separated the two germline ends. CDR3 length: 22 residues. As DNA, the CDR3 is TGCGCCAGCCTGATGGGATGGGCAGGGGATAACTCCTACTCGGGTATCAATCAGCCCCAGCATTTT. This gives the protein CASLMGWAGDNSYSGINQPQHF.

In its sample, this clone was seen once. V usage is TRBV7-8 and J usage is TRBJ2-1; TRBD1 agrees at 8 bases. Germline CDR1 SGHVS, CDR2 FQNEAQ. V lost 5 bases, J lost 0 bases, and 3 bases stayed unmatched. This CDR3 is 15 amino acids long. CDR3 coding DNA: TGTGCCAGCAGCGCAGGGGGCCACTCCTACAATGAGCAGTTCTTC. Its protein is CASSAGGHSYNEQFF.

The rearrangement joins TRBV15 to TRBJ1-2; D uncertain. Trimming took off 1 base at V and 3 bases at J, with 6 bases between the two ends. This CDR3 region has 13 residues. Germline V gives CDR1 LNHNV, CDR2 YYDKDF (reference sequence). The CDR3 protein is CATSRAGDYGYTF. CDR3 DNA sequence: TGTGCCACCAGCAGAGCCGGGGACTATGGCTACACCTTC.

V and J are TRBV5-1 and TRBJ2-1, with D tentatively TRBD1 (6 bases). CDR1 is SGHRS, CDR2 YFSETQ, per germline. V lost 7 bases to trimming and J lost 2 bases, with 13 bases between them. The CDR3 loop spans 14 amino acids. CDR3 in amino acids: CASSIGTTYNEQFF. In nucleotides, the CDR3 is TGCGCCAGCTCGATCGGGACAACCTACAATGAGCAGTTCTTC.

This clone was observed once. This chain joins TRBV6-1 and TRBJ1-5; 8 bases are shared with TRBD1. The CDR3 contains 17 residues. The junction had 8 bases not matched to a gene; V was cut back by 4 bases and J by 0 bases. The germline V gene has CDR1 MNHNS and CDR2 SASEGT. The CDR3 loop is CASSAFGQGRSNQPQHF. The CDR3 DNA sequence: TGTGCCAGCAGTGCCTTCGGACAGGGTCGTAGCAATCAGCCCCAGCATTTT.

The J gene is TRBJ2-3, the V gene TRBV6-6; 7 bases are a match to TRBD2. V gave up 6 bases and J gave up 3 bases; unmatched junction bases: 9. CDR3 length: 15 residues. CDR1 and CDR2 from the germline V gene are MNHNY and SVGAGI (reference sequence). This CDR3 reads CASRLTSARTDTQYF. DNA of the CDR3: TGTGCCAGCAGGCTCACTAGCGCTCGGACAGATACGCAGTATTTT.

The chain couples TRBV4-1 to TRBJ1-4, with D perhaps TRBD1 (5 bases). V lost 4 bases and J 0 bases, leaving 15 bases between the germline ends. Germline V lookup: CDR1 MGHRA, CDR2 YSYEKL. CDR3 size: 17 residues. The CDR3 DNA reads as TGCGCCAGCAGCCGATCGGTCTTGGGGCCAACTAATGAAAAACTGTTTTTT. It is translated as CASSRSVLGPTNEKLFF.

The chain couples TRBV4-1 to TRBJ1-5; D possibly corresponds to TRBD1 (6 bases). The CDR3 has 15 amino acids. V was trimmed by 0 bases and J by 9 bases, leaving 15 bases between them. CDR1 and CDR2 from the germline V gene are MGHRA and YSYEKL. CDR3 region: CASSQESGAQGPQHF. CDR3 in DNA: TGCGCCAGCAGCCAAGAATCAGGGGCACAGGGGCCCCAGCATTTT.